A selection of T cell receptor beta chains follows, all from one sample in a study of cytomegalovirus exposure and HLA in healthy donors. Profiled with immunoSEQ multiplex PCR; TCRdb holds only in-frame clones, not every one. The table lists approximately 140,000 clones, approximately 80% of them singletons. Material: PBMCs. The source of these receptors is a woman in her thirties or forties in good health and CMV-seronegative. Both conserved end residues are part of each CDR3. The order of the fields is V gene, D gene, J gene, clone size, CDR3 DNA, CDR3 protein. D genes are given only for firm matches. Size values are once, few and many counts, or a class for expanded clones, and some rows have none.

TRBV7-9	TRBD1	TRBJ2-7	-	TGTGCCTGCAGCCCGACAGGGGGGTCCTACGAGCAGTACTTC	CACSPTGGSYEQYF
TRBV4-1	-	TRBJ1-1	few	TGCGCCAGCAGCCTCAGCCTAGCGTTTACTGAAGCTTTCTTT	CASSLSLAFTEAFF
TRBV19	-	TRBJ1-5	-	TGTGCCAGTAGCTCGATGGGGGGGACGCATCAGCCCCAGCATTTT	CASSSMGGTHQPQHF
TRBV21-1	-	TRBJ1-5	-	TGTGCCAGCAGCGCGACAGGGGACAATCAGCCCCAGCATTTT	CASSATGDNQPQHF
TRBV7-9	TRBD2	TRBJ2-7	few	TGTGCCAGCAGCCTAAGGACTAGCGGGAGCTCCTACGAGCAGTACTTC	CASSLRTSGSSYEQYF
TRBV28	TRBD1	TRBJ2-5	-	TGTGCCAGCAGTTCAACAGGGGGTCCAGAGACCCAGTACTTC	CASSSTGGPETQYF
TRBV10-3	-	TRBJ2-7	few	TGTGCCACCCTCACTAGTTACGGCTCCTACGAGCAGTACTTC	CATLTSYGSYEQYF
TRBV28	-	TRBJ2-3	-	TGTGCCAGCAGTTGGACAGTTGGGGATACGCAGTATTTT	CASSWTVGDTQYF
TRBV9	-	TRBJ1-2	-	TGTGCCAGCAGCGGACGACAGGTACCCTATGGCTACACCTTC	CASSGRQVPYGYTF
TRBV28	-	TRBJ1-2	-	TGTGCCAGCAGTCCCCCGGGCAGGGGCCCCACTAACTATGGCTACACCTTC	CASSPPGRGPTNYGYTF
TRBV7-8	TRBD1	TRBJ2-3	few	TGTGCCAGCAGCTCGGGACAGACCTACACAGATACGCAGTATTTT	CASSSGQTYTDTQYF
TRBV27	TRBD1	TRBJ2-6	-	TGTGCCAGCAGCCGGACAGGGGCCCGATCTGGGGCCAACGGCCTGACTTTC	CASSRTGARSGANGLTF
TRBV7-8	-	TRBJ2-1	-	TGTGCCAGCAGCTTAGAGGCGGGGTACAATGAGCAGTTCTTC	CASSLEAGYNEQFF
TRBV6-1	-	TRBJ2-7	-	TGTGCCATTGGGGCCTTTCAAGAGCAGTACTTC	CAIGAFQEQYF
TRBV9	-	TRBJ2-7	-	TGTGCCAGCAGCCCCCGACTCCTTCTCGGCTACGAGCAGTACTTC	CASSPRLLLGYEQYF
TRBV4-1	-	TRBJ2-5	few	TGCGCCAGCAGCCGCCCGCGGTCAGAGGTCCACCGGGAGACCCAGTACTTC	CASSRPRSEVHRETQYF
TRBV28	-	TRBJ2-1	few	TGTGCCACGGGAGAGGCGACATCCTACAATGAGCAGTTCTTC	CATGEATSYNEQFF
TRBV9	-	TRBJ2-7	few	TGTGCCAGCAGCCTTGGGGGCGGAGTATACGAGCAGTACTTC	CASSLGGGVYEQYF
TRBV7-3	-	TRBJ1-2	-	TGTGCCAGCAGCTCGCCGGACAGCCATGGCTACACCTTC	CASSSPDSHGYTF
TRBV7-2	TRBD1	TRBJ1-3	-	TGTGCCAGCAGCTTAAGGGCGACAGGGACAGGAAACACCATATATTTT	CASSLRATGTGNTIYF
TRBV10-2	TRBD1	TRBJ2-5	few	TGCGCCAGCAGAGGACAGGGGGAGACCCAGTACTTC	CASRGQGETQYF
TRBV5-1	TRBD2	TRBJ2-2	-	TGCGCCAGCAGCCTAATTAGCGGGACCGGGGAGCTGTTTTTT	CASSLISGTGELFF
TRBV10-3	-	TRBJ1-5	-	TGTGCCATCAGTGAGAAGGAAGGGAGGGGTCAGCCCCAGCATTTT	CAISEKEGRGQPQHF
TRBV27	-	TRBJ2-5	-	TGTGCCAGCGCGGGACTTACCCAAGAGACCCAGTACTTC	CASAGLTQETQYF
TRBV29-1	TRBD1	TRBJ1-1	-	TGCAGCGTTGAAAAGTACAGGGGGGACATAATGAACACTGAAGCTTTCTTT	CSVEKYRGDIMNTEAFF
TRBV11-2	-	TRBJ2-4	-	TGTGCCAGCAGCGACCGGGGGTGGATTGGTGACATTCAGTACTTC	CASSDRGWIGDIQYF
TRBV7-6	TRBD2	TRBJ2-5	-	TGTGCCAGCAGCTCCAAAGGCGGCGGGGGGGCCCGGGAGACCCAGTACTTC	CASSSKGGGGARETQYF
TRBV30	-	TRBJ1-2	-	TGTGCCTGGAGTGAGAGGACAGTTGGCTACACCTTC	CAWSERTVGYTF
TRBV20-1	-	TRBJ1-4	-	TGCAGTGCGGCCCATGAAAAACTGTTTTTT	CSAAHEKLFF
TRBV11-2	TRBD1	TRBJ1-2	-	TGTGCCAGCAGCTTAGAACAGGGGATCTATGGCTACACCTTC	CASSLEQGIYGYTF
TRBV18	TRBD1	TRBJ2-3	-	TGTGCCAGCTCACCAGGGACAGGGGGCTCGGCTAGCACAGATACGCAGTATTTT	CASSPGTGGSASTDTQYF
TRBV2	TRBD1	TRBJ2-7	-	TGTGCCAGCAGTGGGGACAGGGGCCCCTACGAGCAGTACTTC	CASSGDRGPYEQYF
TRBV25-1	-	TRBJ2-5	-	TGTGCCAGCAGTTCTATTGGAGGGCTATCAGAGACCCAGTACTTC	CASSSIGGLSETQYF
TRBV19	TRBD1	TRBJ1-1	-	TGTGCCAGTATTGGGACAGGCATTGTAGCTGAAGCTTTCTTT	CASIGTGIVAEAFF
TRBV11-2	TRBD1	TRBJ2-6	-	TGTGCCAGCAGCTCCCGGCTGACAGGGGGTTCTGGGGCCAACGTCCTGACTTTC	CASSSRLTGGSGANVLTF
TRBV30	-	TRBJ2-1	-	TGTGCCTGGAGTCGGGCGGGCTCCTACAATGAGCAGTTCTTC	CAWSRAGSYNEQFF
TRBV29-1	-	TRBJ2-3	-	TGCAGCGTAGCTGATACGCAGTATTTT	CSVADTQYF
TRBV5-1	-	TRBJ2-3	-	TGCGCCAGCAGCCGAAGACAGACGGATACGCAGTATTTT	CASSRRQTDTQYF
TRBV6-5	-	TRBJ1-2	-	TGTGCCAGCAGTGTCACATATTTGACTAACTATGGCTACACCTTC	CASSVTYLTNYGYTF
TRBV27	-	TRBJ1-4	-	TGTGCCAGCAGTTTTCTAGGAGGAGGGGAAAAACTGTTTTTT	CASSFLGGGEKLFF
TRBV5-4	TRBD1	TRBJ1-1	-	TGTGCCAGCAGCCCCACAGGGGACACTGAAGCTTTCTTT	CASSPTGDTEAFF
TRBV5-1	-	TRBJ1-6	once	TGCGCCAGCAGCCTGGAAATCAGGGGTTCACCCCTCCACTTT	CASSLEIRGSPLHF
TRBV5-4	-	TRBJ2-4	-	TGTGCCAGCAGCTTAGGGGGAGAAAACATTCAGTACTTC	CASSLGGENIQYF
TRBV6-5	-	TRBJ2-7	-	TGTGCCAGCAGTTACTCGTCGGGGTCTCTCTTCTACGAGCAGTACTTC	CASSYSSGSLFYEQYF
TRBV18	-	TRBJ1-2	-	TGTGCCAGCTCACAGCCCGGACAGAATGGCTACACCTTC	CASSQPGQNGYTF
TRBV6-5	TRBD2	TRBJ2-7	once	TGTGCCAGCAGTTACGGGGAGGGTGGGACCTACGAGCAGTACTTC	CASSYGEGGTYEQYF